Ten or more counts support the clone carrying this T cell receptor beta chain. This sample was taken from a study of T-cell reconstitution after alpha-beta-depleted transplantation in children. It was with unique molecular identifiers that the TCRbeta library was prepared. TCRdb independently ran MiXCR on the PCR reads; one entry per CDR3 protein. The sample holds over 150,000 distinct CDR3 sequences, about 15% seen once. The CDR3 extends over 12 amino acids. The junction had 9 bases not matched to a gene; V was cut back by 4 bases and J by 11 bases. Germline V gives CDR1 DFQATT, CDR2 SNEGSKA (reference sequence).

The TCR originated in a human donor who donated a stem cell graft to a child with acute lymphoblastic leukemia. Sequencing was performed on PBMCs from the stem cell graft donor, taken from the stem cell graft. The chain has TRBV20-1 and TRBJ2-5, with 8 positions matching TRBD1. Written as DNA, the CDR3 is TGCAGTGCTAACCGGGGACAGGTGGTACAGTACTTC. Protein sequence: CSANRGQVVQYF.